These 22 T cell receptor beta chains came from one sample sequenced in a study of cytomegalovirus exposure and HLA in healthy donors. Primers: 60 Vbeta forward and 13 Jbeta reverse. The data were produced by immunoSEQ multiplex PCR, yet TCRdb's version contains in-frame clones alone and is incomplete. The repertoire holds approximately 100,000 clones, with around 76% as singletons. The sample was PBMCs. Every receptor here comes from a middle-aged woman in good health and CMV-seropositive.

The gene calls are TRBV4-1 and TRBJ1-5; D is possibly TRBD1 (5 bases). The CDR3 consists of 15 residues. The V and J ends lost 9 bases and 0 bases respectively, with 15 bases between them. Germline V gene sequence: CDR1 MGHRA, CDR2 YSYEKL. The CDR3 protein is CASSPEGTSNQPQHF. CDR3 bases: TGCGCCAGTTCGCCGGAGGGGACTAGCAATCAGCCCCAGCATTTT.

The gene calls are TRBV6-1 and TRBJ2-3; maybe TRBD2 (6 bases). Germline CDR1 and CDR2: MNHNS and SASEGT. V shed 6 bases and J shed 4 bases, with 14 bases lying between them. The CDR3 is 14 amino acids. DNA of the CDR3: TGTGCCAGCAGCCCCCGAGGAGGGGCAGATACGCAGTATTTT. As protein: CASSPRGGADTQYF.

V and J are TRBV5-6 and TRBJ1-1, with D uncertain. With 1 base removed from V and 5 bases from J, the gap between germline ends came to 6 bases. CDR1 is SGHDT, CDR2 YYEEEE, per germline. This CDR3 region has 12 residues. The CDR3 region has the DNA TGTGCCAGCAGCTTGCGGGTAACTGAAGCTTTCTTT. Protein: CASSLRVTEAFF.

The rearrangement joins TRBV5-1 to TRBJ1-1; 7 bases fit TRBD1. The CDR3 spans 15 residues. J was trimmed by 1 base and V by 0 bases; bases with no gene match: 3. CDR1 and CDR2 from the germline V gene are SGHRS and YFSETQ. CDR3 residues: CASSLEGGENTEAFF. The CDR3 coding sequence is TGCGCCAGCAGCTTGGAAGGGGGCGAGAACACTGAAGCTTTCTTT.

The V gene is TRBV19, the J gene TRBJ1-5; tentative D call: TRBD1 (6 bases). Germline loops: CDR1 LNHDA, CDR2 SQIVND (reference sequence). The CDR3 is made up of 14 amino acids. The ends were cut back, 7 bases at V and 1 base at J, with 11 bases in the middle. The DNA of the CDR3 is TGTGCCAGTACCACCGACAGGAGCAATCAGCCCCAGCATTTT. Translation: CASTTDRSNQPQHF.

The chain carries TRBV7-2 and TRBJ1-6; TRBD1 might be the D (6 bases). Germline V gene sequence: CDR1 SGHTA, CDR2 FQGNSA. Trimming pared 7 bases from V and 2 bases from J, leaving 18 bases between. The CDR3 has 17 residues. This CDR3 reads CASTRGGRSAYNSPLHF. The CDR3 DNA is TGTGCCAGCACCCGAGGGGGAAGGTCGGCCTATAATTCACCCCTCCACTTT.

J is TRBJ2-4 and V is TRBV4-2; 9 bases are shared with TRBD2. Germline V CDR1 and CDR2: LGHNA, YNFKEQ. CDR3 size: 16 residues. The V segment lost 1 base and the J segment 7 bases; nucleotides outside the gene matches: 8. The CDR3, as DNA: TGTGCCAGCAGCCAAGGGGCGGGGGGGCAGGGGAACATTCAGTACTTC. Translating gives CASSQGAGGQGNIQYF.

The chain carries TRBV9 and TRBJ1-5; D is perhaps TRBD1 (5 bases). V was cut by 2 bases and J by 4 bases, with 7 bases left in between. This CDR3 comprises 13 residues. CDR1 SGDLS and CDR2 YYNGEE come from the germline V gene. The CDR3 reads CASSVTGNQPQHF. The CDR3 region has the DNA TGTGCCAGCAGCGTTACAGGTAATCAGCCCCAGCATTTT. Supplemented by reference TRBV9 and TRBJ1-5, the full variable domain reads DSGVTQTPKHLITATGQRVTLRCSPRSGDLSVYWYQQSLDQGLQFLIQYYNGEERAKGNILERFSAQQFPDLHSELNLSSLELGDSALYFCASSVTGNQPQHFGDGTRLSIL.

The rearrangement uses TRBV5-1 and TRBJ2-7; 13 bases match TRBD2. From germline, CDR1 is SGHRS and CDR2 YFSETQ. Unmatched junction bases numbered 14, after V lost 4 bases and J lost 7 bases. The CDR3 runs 17 residues. The CDR3 spells CASSQTGLAGAVGEQYF. As DNA, the CDR3 is TGCGCCAGCAGCCAGACTGGACTAGCGGGGGCCGTGGGGGAGCAGTACTTC.

J is TRBJ2-7 and V is TRBV5-5, with 7 bases fitting TRBD1. The CDR3 extends over 13 amino acids. Trimming took 4 bases from V and 6 from J; bases not matched to a gene: 7. From germline, CDR1 is SGHKS and CDR2 YYEKEE (reference sequence). The CDR3 loop is CASSTYRGGEQYF. CDR3 coding DNA: TGTGCCAGCAGCACTTACAGGGGCGGCGAGCAGTACTTC.

The chain joins TRBV5-1 to TRBJ2-6; D possibly corresponds to TRBD1 (6 bases). Looked up from germline, CDR1 is SGHRS and CDR2 is YFSETQ. Trimming took off 2 bases at V and 2 bases at J, with 11 bases between the two ends. The length of the CDR3 is 16 residues. The CDR3 DNA reads TGCGCCAGCAGCTTTTGGGGGCATACTGGGGCCAACGTCCTGACTTTC. Translated, it gives CASSFWGHTGANVLTF.

The genes are TRBV29-1 and TRBJ1-1; maybe TRBD1 (6 bases). The CDR3 sequence is 13 residues long. From germline, CDR1 is SQVTM and CDR2 ANQGSEA. Between the trimmed V and J ends, which lost 4 bases and 5 bases, there was a span of 14 bases. The CDR3 here is CSVVRGAWTEAFF. As DNA, the CDR3 is TGCAGCGTTGTTCGGGGGGCGTGGACTGAAGCTTTCTTT. The full variable domain, its missing parts supplied by reference TRBV29-1 and TRBJ1-1, is SAVISQKPSRDICQRGTSLTIQCQVDSQVTMMFWYRQQPGQSLTLIATANQGSEATYESGFVIDKFPISRPNLTFSTLTVSNMSPEDSSIYLCSVVRGAWTEAFFGQGTRLTVV.

The V call is TRBV6-4, the J call TRBJ1-4; no definite D call. Trimming cost V 0 bases and J 6 bases, with 14 bases left between them. Germline V gene sequence: CDR1 MRHNA, CDR2 SNTAGT. This CDR3 comprises 16 residues. The CDR3 is CASSDSWRRPYEKLFF. For the CDR3, the DNA is TGTGCCAGCAGTGACTCGTGGCGGCGCCCCTATGAAAAACTGTTTTTT.

The chain recombines TRBV7-6 with TRBJ1-1; D possibly corresponds to TRBD1 (6 bases). This CDR3 comprises 14 residues. The V gene lost 5 bases and the J gene lost 3 bases, with 13 bases spanning the gap. In germline, CDR1 is SGHVS, CDR2 FNYEAQ. The CDR3 region has the DNA TGTGCCAGCAGCCCGGGGGGCAGCTACACTGAAGCTTTCTTT. It codes for CASSPGGSYTEAFF.

The V gene is TRBV19, the J gene TRBJ1-4; maybe TRBD1 (6 bases). CDR1 and CDR2 (germline): LNHDA, SQIVND (reference sequence). The CDR3 extends over 15 amino acids. V lost 8 bases, J lost 0 bases, and 13 bases lay in between. CDR3: CASFPGHATNEKLFF. In DNA form, the CDR3 reads TGTGCCAGTTTCCCGGGACATGCAACTAATGAAAAACTGTTTTTT.

This clone was seen a few times. This chain links TRBV7-6 with TRBJ1-1; 9 nucleotides align to TRBD1. CDR1 and CDR2 (germline): SGHVS, FNYEAQ. J lost 5 bases, V lost 5 bases, and 6 bases had no gene match. The CDR3 is 14 amino acids. CDR3 in DNA: TGTGCCAGCAGCACAGGACAGGGGAGGACTGAAGCTTTCTTT. Protein: CASSTGQGRTEAFF.

This rearrangement joins TRBV7-2 to TRBJ2-1; 12 positions match TRBD2. The CDR3 totals 16 residues. V shed 8 bases and J 3 bases; nucleotides not matched to a gene: 8. Germline CDR1 reads SGHTA; CDR2 reads FQGNSA. In DNA form, the CDR3 reads TGTGCCAGCGGGATACTAGCGGGGGGACACTACAATGAGCAGTTCTTC. Amino acid sequence: CASGILAGGHYNEQFF.

The sample holds one count of this clone. The gene calls are TRBV10-1 and TRBJ2-1, with 7 bases that match TRBD1. This CDR3 comprises 14 residues. CDR1 and CDR2 from the germline V gene are WNHNN and SYGVQD (reference sequence). V was clipped by 6 bases and J by 7 bases; unmatched bases: 9. The DNA for the CDR3 is TGCGCCAGCAGCGACAGGGCTATTTGGAATGAGCAGTTCTTC. Protein product: CASSDRAIWNEQFF.

The rearrangement uses TRBV6-1 and TRBJ1-1; D is perhaps TRBD1 (5 bases). V was cut by 5 bases and J by 1 base, with 11 bases left in between. CDR1 MNHNS and CDR2 SASEGT come from the germline V gene. This CDR3 region has 14 residues. CDR3 sequence (DNA): TGTGCCAGCAGTTTGGACACCCCGAACACTGAAGCTTTCTTT. This gives the protein CASSLDTPNTEAFF.

The chain links TRBV27 to TRBJ1-1, with D possibly matching TRBD1 (6 bases). Germline V gene sequence: CDR1 MNHEY, CDR2 SMNVEV (reference sequence). This CDR3 contains 15 residues. Trimming removed 6 bases from V and 1 base from J, with 15 bases in between. The CDR3 region is CASRINGQPNTEAFF. In DNA form, the CDR3 reads TGTGCCAGCAGGATAAACGGACAGCCGAACACTGAAGCTTTCTTT.

This clone has only a few counts. The chain is built from TRBV29-1 and TRBJ2-7, with 11 bases fitting TRBD2. This CDR3 is 14 amino acids long. CDR1 and CDR2 (germline): SQVTM, ANQGSEA. Germline trimming cut 7 bases from V and 0 bases from J; bases unmatched to any gene: 5. The chain's CDR3 is CSGSTSGVSYEQYF. CDR3 nucleotides: TGCAGCGGGTCGACTAGCGGGGTCTCCTACGAGCAGTACTTC.

The J gene is TRBJ2-7, the V gene TRBV28, with TRBD2 matching over 12 bases. This CDR3 has 16 residues. The ends lost 3 bases at V and 5 bases at J; junction bases unmatched: 8. From germline, CDR1 is MDHEN and CDR2 SYDVKM. CDR3 coding DNA: TGTGCCAGCAGTTTGACTAGCGGGGGTTTAAAGAACGAGCAGTACTTC. Translated: CASSLTSGGLKNEQYF.